This T cell receptor beta chain stems from a study of T cell responses to AZD1222 COVID-19 vaccine. Study observations and caveats: Spike was spanned by vaccine-associated CD4 TCRs, with dominance at 160-218 and 743-854. Regions left unmutated in variants are reportedly the target of nearly half of spike-specific TCRs. The study found Spike-specific TCR breadth and depth rose after two AZD1222 doses.

Germline V lookup: CDR1 KGHDR, CDR2 SFDVKD. This CDR3 has 15 amino acids. Losses at the gene ends were 2 bases for V and 3 bases for J; bases not matched to a gene: 4. Using immunoSEQ multiplex PCR, the repertoire was profiled, and TCRdb retains in-frame clones only, with some absent. The table lists around 200,000 clones, approximately 90% of them singletons. Regarding this clone: The target antigen is unknown.

The sequencing used peripheral blood, collected 28 days after the second AZD1222 dose. The receptor was derived from an adult who received the AZD1222 COVID-19 vaccine. The genes are TRBV24-1 and TRBJ1-1, with TRBD1 identical over 8 bases. The CDR3 DNA is TGTGCCACCAGTGATTCGGGCAGGGGGCACACTGAAGCTTTCTTT. Translating it yields CATSDSGRGHTEAFF.